Sequencing of this T cell receptor beta chain was carried out in a study of cytomegalovirus exposure and HLA in healthy donors. Study background: Roughly 85 million unique TCRs from HLA-typed donors were held in an early release of data.

From germline, CDR1 is SEHNR and CDR2 FQNEAQ (reference sequence). The CDR3 totals 17 residues. Trimming took 5 bases from V and 4 from J; bases not matched to a gene: 16. PCR involved 60 Vbeta and 13 Jbeta primers. The protocol was immunoSEQ multiplex PCR, while the TCRdb copy is restricted to in-frame clones and leaves out a portion. There are about 160,000 clones in the sample; around four fifths occur only once, and around 1.3% lies in the top ten. The sample comprised PBMCs. The sequence came from a boy under 10 years old in good health and CMV-seronegative. The chain joins TRBV7-9 to TRBJ1-1, with 7 bases aligning to TRBD1. The CDR3 DNA is TGTGCCAGCAGCGGGGGCATCGTTACAGGGGAAGGCACTGAAGCTTTCTTT. Its translation is CASSGGIVTGEGTEAFF.